Listed here are 12 T cell receptor beta chains from one sample, sequenced in a study of cytomegalovirus exposure and HLA in healthy donors. The study ran its PCR with 60 Vbeta and 13 Jbeta primers. Libraries were prepared by immunoSEQ multiplex PCR; TCRdb keeps only in-frame clonotypes and omits some of them. The sample yields under 300,000 clones, 75% to 90% seen once. The sequenced material came from PBMCs. The receptors derive from a middle-aged man in good health and CMV-seropositive.

The genes are TRBV9 and TRBJ2-3; 9 bases are shared with TRBD1. V was pared by 3 bases and J by 2 bases, with 7 bases of the junction left unmatched. The germline CDR1 and CDR2 sequences are SGDLS and YYNGEE. The CDR3 has 16 amino acids. The CDR3 bases are TGTGCCAGCAGCGGAGGGGGACAGGGCGTCACAGATACGCAGTATTTT. It is translated as CASSGGGQGVTDTQYF.

Details on this clone: Mismatch with germline at one junction end may stem from a read error. CDR3 in DNA: TGTGCTAGCAGCCGATCGGGACAGGTCGGGGAGACCCAGTACTTC. Protein: CASSRSGQVGETQYF. The chain employs TRBV7-7 and TRBJ2-5, with 8 bases identical to TRBD1. The CDR3 sequence is 15 residues long. The germline V gene encodes CDR1 SSHAT and CDR2 FNYEAQ (reference sequence).

This clone was counted a single time. V and J are TRBV6-5 and TRBJ1-3; the D gene is possibly TRBD1 (5 bases). This CDR3 comprises 16 residues. Germline CDR1 MNHEY, CDR2 SVGAGI. Trimming cost V 0 bases and J 0 bases, with 9 bases left between them. The CDR3 DNA is TGTGCCAGCAGTTACTCAGGGGTCTACTCTGGAAACACCATATATTTT. This translates into CASSYSGVYSGNTIYF.

The chain employs TRBV10-3 and TRBJ1-5; a possible D gene is TRBD1 (6 bases). The CDR3 consists of 13 residues. V lost 4 bases and J 7 bases, leaving 11 bases between the germline ends. Germline CDR1 reads ENHRY; CDR2 reads SYGVKD. The CDR3 sequence: CAISGGGPQPQHF. The DNA of the CDR3 is TGTGCCATCAGTGGGGGGGGGCCCCAGCCCCAGCATTTT.

This clone has just one count. V and J are TRBV7-3 and TRBJ2-2; TRBD2 matches at 9 bases. Trimming removed 1 base from V and 2 bases from J; junction bases left unmatched: 8. Per the germline V gene, CDR1 is SGHTA and CDR2 is FQGTGA. The CDR3 loop spans 18 amino acids. The CDR3 region has the DNA TGTGCCAGCAGCTTAAGGGCAGCGGGAGGCACAAACACCGGGGAGCTGTTTTTT. It translates to CASSLRAAGGTNTGELFF.

The V gene is TRBV27, the J gene TRBJ1-2; the match to TRBD1 covers 9 bases. Germline assignment: CDR1 MNHEY and CDR2 SMNVEV (reference sequence). The J segment lost 3 bases and the V segment lost 0 bases, leaving 5 bases of the junction unmatched. The CDR3 is 16 amino acids. The CDR3 nucleotides read TGTGCCAGCAGTTTATCCCCAACAGGGGGCGACTATGGCTACACCTTC. It translates to CASSLSPTGGDYGYTF.

This chain joins TRBV6-4 and TRBJ2-2; 7 positions agree with TRBD2. Germline V gene data show CDR1 as MRHNA and CDR2 as SNTAGT. The CDR3 loop spans 16 amino acids. Trimming cost V 8 bases and J 0 bases; bases outside gene matches: 9. The CDR3 DNA is TGTGCCAGCCTCCGGGAGGCGGGAACGAACACCGGGGAGCTGTTTTTT. It specifies CASLREAGTNTGELFF.

This chain connects TRBV28 to TRBJ2-1, with 11 bases lining up with TRBD2. With V trimmed by 3 bases and J by 3 bases, 10 bases remained unmatched. Germline V gene lookup returns CDR1 MDHEN and CDR2 SYDVKM. This CDR3 spans 18 amino acids. The CDR3 is CASSFPRRLAGLYNEQFF. The CDR3 region has the DNA TGTGCCAGCAGTTTTCCCCGACGACTAGCGGGGCTCTACAATGAGCAGTTCTTC.

The chain recombines TRBV19 with TRBJ2-7; D is possibly TRBD2 (5 bases). V was shortened by 5 bases and J by 3 bases, with 11 bases between the two germline ends. Germline V lookup: CDR1 LNHDA, CDR2 SQIVND (reference sequence). This CDR3 comprises 13 residues. Here the CDR3 DNA reads TGTGCCAGTAGTCGGGCGGGTCTCTACGAGCAGTACTTC. Translating gives CASSRAGLYEQYF. Complete variable domain (other parts from reference TRBV19 and TRBJ2-7): DGGITQSPKYLFRKEGQNVTLSCEQNLNHDAMYWYRQDPGQGLRLIYYSQIVNDFQKGDIAEGYSVSREKKESFPLTVTSAQKNPTAFYLCASSRAGLYEQYFGPGTRLTVT.

V gene TRBV5-6 combines with J gene TRBJ1-2; D not certain. The CDR3 runs 14 residues. The V end was cut by 2 bases, the J end by 0 bases, with 8 bases between. Germline values: CDR1 SGHDT, CDR2 YYEEEE. CDR3 DNA sequence: TGTGCCAGCAGCTTACATCTAGCTAACTATGGCTACACCTTC. Its translation is CASSLHLANYGYTF.

This clone was seen just once. V and J are TRBV6-5 and TRBJ1-2; 8 nucleotides match TRBD1. Germline V gene lookup returns CDR1 MNHEY and CDR2 SVGAGI. J gave up 4 bases and V 9 bases, and 4 bases lay outside the gene matches. The length of the CDR3 is 12 residues. CDR3 in amino acids: CASARGPYGYTF. The CDR3, as DNA: TGTGCCAGTGCCAGGGGGCCCTATGGCTACACCTTC.

In this sample, this clone turned up a few times. The chain links TRBV2 to TRBJ2-3, with 10 bases matching TRBD1. CDR1 is SNHLY, CDR2 FYNNEI, per germline. This CDR3 region has 16 residues. After removal of 6 bases from V and 4 bases from J, the junction contained 10 bases not matched to a gene. Here the CDR3 reads CASSQEGQGFADTQYF. The CDR3 nucleotides are TGTGCCAGCAGCCAAGAGGGACAGGGGTTCGCAGATACGCAGTATTTT.